The clone carrying this T cell receptor beta chain was counted a few times. Antigen specificity is unknown. The ends were cut back, 3 bases at V and 4 bases at J, with 9 bases in the middle. The length of the CDR3 is 12 residues. Germline-derived CDR1 and CDR2 are DFQATT and SNEGSKA (reference sequence). The data belong to a study of response to subunit inactivated influenza vaccine. Study results and caveats: Authors suggested few new T cells are recruited by each seasonal influenza vaccination.

TCRdb passed the RT-PCR reads through MiXCR, listing each CDR3 protein once. The top ten clones hold about an eighth of a sample with about 520,000 distinct CDR3 sequences, less than 7.5% of them seen once. The input for sequencing was PBMCs from blood, taken roughly 24 months after vaccination. The clonotype comes from a man in his fifties or sixties who received an inactivated influenza vaccine. The gene calls are TRBV20-1 and TRBJ2-5; no clear D. Here the CDR3 reads CSASPQLETQYF. DNA of the CDR3: TGCAGTGCTAGCCCCCAGTTAGAGACCCAGTACTTC.